This T cell receptor beta chain was profiled in a study of metastatic and nonmetastatic thyroid tumors. MiXCR was used by TCRdb to re-call the PCR reads. The sample records 25,000 to 30,000 clones, 25% to 30% being singletons. Trimming took 6 bases from V and 7 from J; bases not matched to a gene: 8. There are 13 residues in the CDR3. Germline V gene sequence: CDR1 MNHNS, CDR2 SASEGT. No treatment of any kind had been given to any patient before thyroid surgery. This clone is categorized as medium-sized (0.01 to 0.1%). This clonotype was sampled from a female donor with papillary thyroid cancer or a benign thyroid nodule (not recorded which). Some clones in this sample may be carry-over from other donors' samples. Sequenced material: blood. The V gene is TRBV6-1, the J gene TRBJ2-7; 8 bases are a match to TRBD1. The CDR3 loop reads CASSQLQGGEQYF. CDR3 coding DNA: TGTGCCAGCAGCCAACTACAGGGGGGTGAGCAGTACTTC.